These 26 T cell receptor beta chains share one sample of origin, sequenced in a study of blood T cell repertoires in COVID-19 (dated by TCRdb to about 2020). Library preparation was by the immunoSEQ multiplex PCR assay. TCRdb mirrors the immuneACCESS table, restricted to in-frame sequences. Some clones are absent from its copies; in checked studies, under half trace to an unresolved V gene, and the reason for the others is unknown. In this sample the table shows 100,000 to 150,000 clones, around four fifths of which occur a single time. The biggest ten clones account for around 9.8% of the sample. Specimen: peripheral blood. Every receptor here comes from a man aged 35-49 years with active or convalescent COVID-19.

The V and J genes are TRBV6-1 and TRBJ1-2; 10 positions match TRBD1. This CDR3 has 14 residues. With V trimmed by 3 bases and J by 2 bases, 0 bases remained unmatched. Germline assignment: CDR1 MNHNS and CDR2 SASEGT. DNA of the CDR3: TGTGCCAGCAGTGAGGACAGGGGGAACTATGGCTACACCTTC. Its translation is CASSEDRGNYGYTF.

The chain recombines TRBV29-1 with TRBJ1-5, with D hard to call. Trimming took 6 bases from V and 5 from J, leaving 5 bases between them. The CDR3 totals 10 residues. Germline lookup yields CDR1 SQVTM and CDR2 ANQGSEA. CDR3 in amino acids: CSVSDQPQHF. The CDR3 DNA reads TGCAGCGTATCTGATCAGCCCCAGCATTTT.

The CDR3 region is CASAPGTGRREQYF. The CDR3 coding sequence is TGTGCCAGCGCCCCTGGGACAGGGCGTCGGGAGCAGTACTTC. V and J are TRBV6-1 and TRBJ2-7; 9 nucleotides align to TRBD1. The CDR3 spans 14 residues. The V gene's germline CDR1 is MNHNS and CDR2 SASEGT. Trimming at V came to 8 bases and at J to 7 bases, leaving 12 bases not matched to a gene.

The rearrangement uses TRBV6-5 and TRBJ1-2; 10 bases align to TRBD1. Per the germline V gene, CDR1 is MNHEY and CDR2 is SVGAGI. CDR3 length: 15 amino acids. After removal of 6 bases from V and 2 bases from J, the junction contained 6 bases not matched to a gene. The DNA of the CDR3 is TGTGCCAGCAGCTCCGGGACAGGGGAGAACTATGGCTACACCTTC. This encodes CASSSGTGENYGYTF.

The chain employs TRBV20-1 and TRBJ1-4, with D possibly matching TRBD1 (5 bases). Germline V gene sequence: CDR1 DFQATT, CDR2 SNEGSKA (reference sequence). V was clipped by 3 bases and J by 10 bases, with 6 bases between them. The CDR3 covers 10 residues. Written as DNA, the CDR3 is TGCAGTGCTAGTCAGGGAAAACTGTTTTTT. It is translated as CSASQGKLFF.

The CDR3 spells CATSAQGDQPQHF. The CDR3 DNA is TGTGCCACCAGCGCCCAGGGGGATCAGCCCCAGCATTTT. This chain links TRBV15 with TRBJ1-5; 7 bases are shared with TRBD1. The V segment lost 5 bases and the J segment 5 bases; nucleotides outside the gene matches: 3. The CDR3 runs to 13 residues. Per germline, CDR1 LNHNV and CDR2 YYDKDF (reference sequence).

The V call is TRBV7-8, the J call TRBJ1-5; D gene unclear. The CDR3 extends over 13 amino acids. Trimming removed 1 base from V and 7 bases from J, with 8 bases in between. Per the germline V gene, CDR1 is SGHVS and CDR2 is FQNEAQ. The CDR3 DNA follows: TGTGCCAGCAGCTTAGGGGGAGGCCAGCCCCAGCATTTT. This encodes CASSLGGGQPQHF.

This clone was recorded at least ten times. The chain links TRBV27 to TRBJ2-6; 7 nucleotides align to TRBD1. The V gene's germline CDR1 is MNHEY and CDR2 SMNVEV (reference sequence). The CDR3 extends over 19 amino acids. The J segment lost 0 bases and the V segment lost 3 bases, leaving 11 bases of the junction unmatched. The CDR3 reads CASSLYAGTALSGANVLTF. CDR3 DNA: TGTGCCAGCAGTTTGTACGCCGGGACAGCGCTCTCTGGGGCCAACGTCCTGACTTTC.

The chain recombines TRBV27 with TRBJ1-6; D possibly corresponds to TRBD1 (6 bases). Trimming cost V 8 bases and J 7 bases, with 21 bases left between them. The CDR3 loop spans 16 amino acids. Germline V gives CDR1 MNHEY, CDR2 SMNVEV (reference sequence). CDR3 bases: TGTGCCAGCTCCAACCCGACAGGAATTGGGAATTCACCCCTCCACTTT. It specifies CASSNPTGIGNSPLHF.

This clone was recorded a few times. CDR3 in amino acids: CASSLDGGAMREQFF. The CDR3 coding sequence is TGCGCCAGCAGCTTGGACGGGGGGGCCATGCGGGAGCAGTTCTTC. The V and J genes are TRBV5-1 and TRBJ2-1, with 8 bases fitting TRBD2. The junction had 9 bases not matched to a gene; V was cut back by 0 bases and J by 10 bases. Germline values: CDR1 SGHRS, CDR2 YFSETQ. The length of the CDR3 is 15 residues.

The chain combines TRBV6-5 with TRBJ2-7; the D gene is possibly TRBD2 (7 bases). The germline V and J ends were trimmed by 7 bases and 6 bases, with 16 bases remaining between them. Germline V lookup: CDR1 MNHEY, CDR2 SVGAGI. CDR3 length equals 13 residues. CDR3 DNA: TGTGCCAGCACCGGGGGGCTAGCGATCGAGCAGTACTTC. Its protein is CASTGGLAIEQYF.

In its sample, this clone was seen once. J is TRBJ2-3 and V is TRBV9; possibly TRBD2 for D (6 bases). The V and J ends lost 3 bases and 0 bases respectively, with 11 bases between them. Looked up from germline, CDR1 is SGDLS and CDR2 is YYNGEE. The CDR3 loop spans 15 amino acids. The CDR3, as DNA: TGTGCCAGCAGCGGAACTAGCCGTAGCACAGATACGCAGTATTTT. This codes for CASSGTSRSTDTQYF. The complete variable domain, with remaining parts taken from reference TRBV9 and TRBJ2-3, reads DSGVTQTPKHLITATGQRVTLRCSPRSGDLSVYWYQQSLDQGLQFLIQYYNGEERAKGNILERFSAQQFPDLHSELNLSSLELGDSALYFCASSGTSRSTDTQYFGPGTRLTVL.

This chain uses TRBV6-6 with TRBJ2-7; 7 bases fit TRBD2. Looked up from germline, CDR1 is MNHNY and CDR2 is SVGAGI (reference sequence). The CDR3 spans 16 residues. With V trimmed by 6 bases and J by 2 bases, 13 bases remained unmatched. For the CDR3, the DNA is TGTGCCAGCAGCTCCACAGAGACTAGCTTGGCCTACGAGCAGTACTTC. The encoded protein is CASSSTETSLAYEQYF.

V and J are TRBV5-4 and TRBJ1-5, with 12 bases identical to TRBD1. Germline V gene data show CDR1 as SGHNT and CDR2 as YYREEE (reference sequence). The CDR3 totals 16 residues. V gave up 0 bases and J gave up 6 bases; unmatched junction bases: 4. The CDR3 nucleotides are TGTGCCAGCAGCTTGGGTGGGACAGGGGGCGGTCAGCCCCAGCATTTT. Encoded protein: CASSLGGTGGGQPQHF.

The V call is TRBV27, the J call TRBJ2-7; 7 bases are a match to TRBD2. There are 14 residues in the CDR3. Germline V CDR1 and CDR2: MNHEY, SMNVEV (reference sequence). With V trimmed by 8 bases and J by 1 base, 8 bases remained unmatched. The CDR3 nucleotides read TGTGCCAGCGGATGGGGGGGAGCGTCCTACGAGCAGTACTTC. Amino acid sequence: CASGWGGASYEQYF.

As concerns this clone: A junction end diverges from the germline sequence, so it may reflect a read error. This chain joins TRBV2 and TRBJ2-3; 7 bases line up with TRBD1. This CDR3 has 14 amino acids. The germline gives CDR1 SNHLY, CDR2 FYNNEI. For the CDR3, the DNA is TGTGCCAGCAGGGAAGGGACAGGCACAGATACGCAGTATTTT. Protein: CASREGTGTDTQYF.

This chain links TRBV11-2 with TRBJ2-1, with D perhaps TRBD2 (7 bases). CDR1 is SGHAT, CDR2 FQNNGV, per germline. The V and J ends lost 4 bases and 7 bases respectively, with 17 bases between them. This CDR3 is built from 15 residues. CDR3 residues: CASSSWGGAGNEQFF. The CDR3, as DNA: TGTGCCAGCAGCTCCTGGGGGGGGGCCGGGAATGAGCAGTTCTTC.

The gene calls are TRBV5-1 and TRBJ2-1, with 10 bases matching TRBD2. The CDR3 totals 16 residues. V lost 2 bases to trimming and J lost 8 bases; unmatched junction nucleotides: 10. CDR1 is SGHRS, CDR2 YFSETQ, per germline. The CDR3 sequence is CASSLASGGARDEQFF. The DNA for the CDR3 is TGCGCCAGCAGCTTAGCCAGCGGGGGGGCTAGAGATGAGCAGTTCTTC.

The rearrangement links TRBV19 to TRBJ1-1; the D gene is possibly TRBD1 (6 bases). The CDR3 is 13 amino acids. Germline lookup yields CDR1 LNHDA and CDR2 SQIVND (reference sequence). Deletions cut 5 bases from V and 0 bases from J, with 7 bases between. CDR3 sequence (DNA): TGTGCCAGTAGTGCAGGGGTGAACACTGAAGCTTTCTTT. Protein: CASSAGVNTEAFF.

The CDR3 spells CASTQGTEAFF. CDR3 bases: TGTGCCTCAACGCAGGGCACTGAAGCTTTCTTT. V and J are TRBV5-6 and TRBJ1-1, with a tentative D call TRBD1 (5 bases). The ends were cut back, 10 bases at V and 4 bases at J, with 11 bases in the middle. Germline V gene data show CDR1 as SGHDT and CDR2 as YYEEEE. CDR3 size: 11 residues. Looking up the rest from reference TRBV5-6 and TRBJ1-1 gives the full variable domain: DAGVTQSPTHLIKTRGQQVTLRCSPKSGHDTVSWYQQALGQGPQFIFQYYEEEERQRGNFPDRFSGHQFPNYSSELNVNALLLGDSALYLCASTQGTEAFFGQGTRLTVV.

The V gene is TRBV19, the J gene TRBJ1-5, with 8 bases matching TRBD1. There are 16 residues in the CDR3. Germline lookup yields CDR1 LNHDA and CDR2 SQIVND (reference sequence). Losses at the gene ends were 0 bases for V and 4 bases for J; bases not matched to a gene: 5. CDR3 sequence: CASSIEPQGANQPQHF. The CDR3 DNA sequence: TGTGCCAGTAGTATAGAGCCCCAGGGGGCGAATCAGCCCCAGCATTTT.

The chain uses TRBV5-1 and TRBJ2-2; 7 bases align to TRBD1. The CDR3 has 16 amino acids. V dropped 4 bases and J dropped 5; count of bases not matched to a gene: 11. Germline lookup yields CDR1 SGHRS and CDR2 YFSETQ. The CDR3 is CASSPDDRDETGELFF. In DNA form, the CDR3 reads TGCGCCAGCAGCCCCGATGACAGGGATGAGACCGGGGAGCTGTTTTTT.

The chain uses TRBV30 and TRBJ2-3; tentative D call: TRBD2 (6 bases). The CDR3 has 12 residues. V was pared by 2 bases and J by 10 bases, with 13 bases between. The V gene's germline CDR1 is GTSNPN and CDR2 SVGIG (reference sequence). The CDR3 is CAWSIPGGPQYF. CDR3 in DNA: TGTGCCTGGAGTATCCCCGGGGGTCCGCAGTATTTT. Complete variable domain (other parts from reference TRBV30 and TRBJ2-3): SQTIHQWPATLVQPVGSPLSLECTVEGTSNPNLYWYRQAAGRGLQLLFYSVGIGQISSEVPQNLSASRPQDRQFILSSKKLLLSDSGFYLCAWSIPGGPQYFGPGTRLTVL.

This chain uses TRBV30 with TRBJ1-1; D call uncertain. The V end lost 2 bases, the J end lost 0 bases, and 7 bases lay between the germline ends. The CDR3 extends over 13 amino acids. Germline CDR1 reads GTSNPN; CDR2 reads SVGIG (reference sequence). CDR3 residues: CAWSFNMNTEAFF. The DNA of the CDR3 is TGTGCCTGGAGTTTCAACATGAACACTGAAGCTTTCTTT.

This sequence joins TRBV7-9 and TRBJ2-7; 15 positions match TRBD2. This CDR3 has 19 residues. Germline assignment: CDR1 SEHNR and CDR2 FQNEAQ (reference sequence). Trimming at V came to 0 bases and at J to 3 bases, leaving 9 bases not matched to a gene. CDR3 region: CASSLAPGLAGGRDYEQYF. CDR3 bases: TGTGCCAGCAGCTTAGCCCCGGGACTAGCGGGGGGCCGGGACTACGAGCAGTACTTC.

CDR3 DNA: TGTGCCAGCAGTCGATACACCGGGACAGTCTACAATGAGCAGTTCTTC. Amino acids: CASSRYTGTVYNEQFF. The J gene is TRBJ2-1, the V gene TRBV6-6; 7 bases map to TRBD1. The V and J ends lost 5 bases and 3 bases, in that order; junction bases with no gene match: 10. Germline lookup yields CDR1 MNHNY and CDR2 SVGAGI (reference sequence). This CDR3 spans 16 amino acids.